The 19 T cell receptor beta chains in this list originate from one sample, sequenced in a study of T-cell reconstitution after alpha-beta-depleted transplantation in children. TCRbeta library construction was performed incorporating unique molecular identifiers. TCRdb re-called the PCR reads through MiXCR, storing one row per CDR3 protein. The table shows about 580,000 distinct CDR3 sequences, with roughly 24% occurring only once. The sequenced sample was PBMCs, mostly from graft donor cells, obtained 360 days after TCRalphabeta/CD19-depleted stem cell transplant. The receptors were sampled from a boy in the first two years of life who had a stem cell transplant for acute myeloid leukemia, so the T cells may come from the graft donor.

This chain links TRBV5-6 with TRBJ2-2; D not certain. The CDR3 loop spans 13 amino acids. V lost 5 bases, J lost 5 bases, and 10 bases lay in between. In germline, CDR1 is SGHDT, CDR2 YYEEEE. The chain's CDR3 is CASSWGPTGELFF. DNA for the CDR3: TGTGCCAGCAGTTGGGGTCCTACCGGGGAGCTGTTTTTT.

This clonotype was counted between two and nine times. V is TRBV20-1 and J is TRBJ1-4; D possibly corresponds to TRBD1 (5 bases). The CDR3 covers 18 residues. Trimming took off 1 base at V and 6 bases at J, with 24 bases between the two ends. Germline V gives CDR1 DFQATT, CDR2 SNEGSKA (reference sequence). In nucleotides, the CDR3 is TGCAGTGCTAGAGGCGGTTTCGGGGTGGCCACAGGCGATGAAAAACTGTTTTTT. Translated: CSARGGFGVATGDEKLFF.

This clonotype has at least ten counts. The CDR3, as DNA: TGCGCCAGCAGCTTGGTGGGGGCTCATGAGCAGTTCTTC. Its protein is CASSLVGAHEQFF. The chain combines TRBV5-1 with TRBJ2-1; TRBD1 might be the D (6 bases). This CDR3 is built from 13 residues. Germline V gene lookup returns CDR1 SGHRS and CDR2 YFSETQ. The germline V and J ends were trimmed by 0 bases and 8 bases, with 9 bases remaining between them.

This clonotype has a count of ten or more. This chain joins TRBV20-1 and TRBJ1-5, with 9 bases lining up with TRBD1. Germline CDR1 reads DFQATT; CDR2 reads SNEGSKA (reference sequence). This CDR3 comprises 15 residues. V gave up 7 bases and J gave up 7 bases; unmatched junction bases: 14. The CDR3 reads CSVLDYRGQGQPQHF. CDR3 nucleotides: TGCAGTGTCCTCGACTACAGGGGGCAGGGACAGCCCCAGCATTTT.

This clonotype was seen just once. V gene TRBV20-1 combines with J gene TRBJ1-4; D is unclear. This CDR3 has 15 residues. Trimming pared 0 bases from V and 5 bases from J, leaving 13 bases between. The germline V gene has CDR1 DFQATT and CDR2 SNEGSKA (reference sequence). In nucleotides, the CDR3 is TGCAGTGCTAGAGATGACACCCGAGGGAATGAAAAACTGTTTTTT. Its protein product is CSARDDTRGNEKLFF.

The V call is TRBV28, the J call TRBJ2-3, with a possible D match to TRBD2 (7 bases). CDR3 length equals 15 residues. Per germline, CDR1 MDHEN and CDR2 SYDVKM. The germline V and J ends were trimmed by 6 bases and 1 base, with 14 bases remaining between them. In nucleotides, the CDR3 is TGTGCCAGCAGACAAGGGGGGGGCGGCACAGATACGCAGTATTTT. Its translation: CASRQGGGGTDTQYF.

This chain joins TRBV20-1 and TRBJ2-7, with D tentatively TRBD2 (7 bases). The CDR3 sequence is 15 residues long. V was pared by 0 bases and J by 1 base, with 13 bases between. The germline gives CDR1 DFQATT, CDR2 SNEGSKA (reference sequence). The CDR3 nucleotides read TGCAGTGCTAGAGATGGGGGGGGCGGGTCCTACGAGCAGTACGTC. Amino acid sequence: CSARDGGGGSYEQYV.

The CDR3 DNA sequence: TGCAGTGCTAGAGAAACAGGGGTTCATACGCAGTATTTT. Translating gives CSARETGVHTQYF. The chain is built from TRBV20-1 and TRBJ2-3, with 7 bases fitting TRBD1. In germline, CDR1 is DFQATT, CDR2 SNEGSKA (reference sequence). V trimming: 0 bases; J trimming: 7 bases; junction bases outside the gene matches: 4. This CDR3 contains 13 residues.

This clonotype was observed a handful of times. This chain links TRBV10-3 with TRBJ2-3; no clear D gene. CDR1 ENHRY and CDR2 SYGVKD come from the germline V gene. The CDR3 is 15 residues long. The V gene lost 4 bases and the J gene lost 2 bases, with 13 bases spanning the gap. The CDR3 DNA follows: TGTGCCATCAGTGTAGGAGAGCCATCCACAGATACGCAGTATTTT. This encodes CAISVGEPSTDTQYF.

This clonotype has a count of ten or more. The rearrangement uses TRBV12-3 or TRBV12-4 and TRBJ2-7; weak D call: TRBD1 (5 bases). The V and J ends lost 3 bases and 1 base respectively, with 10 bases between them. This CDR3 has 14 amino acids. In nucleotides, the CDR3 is TGTGCCAGCAGTTTTTCCGACAGATCCTACGAGCAGTACTTC. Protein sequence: CASSFSDRSYEQYF.

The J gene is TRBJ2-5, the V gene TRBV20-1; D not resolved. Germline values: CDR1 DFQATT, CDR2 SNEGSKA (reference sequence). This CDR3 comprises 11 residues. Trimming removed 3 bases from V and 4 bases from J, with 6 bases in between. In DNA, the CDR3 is TGCAGTGCTAGTAAGCGAGAGACCCAGTACTTC. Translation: CSASKRETQYF.

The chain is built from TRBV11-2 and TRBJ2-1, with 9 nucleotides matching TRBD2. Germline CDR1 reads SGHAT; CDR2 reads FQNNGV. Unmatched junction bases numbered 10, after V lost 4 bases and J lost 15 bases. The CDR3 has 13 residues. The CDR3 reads CASSSSGGSTPFF. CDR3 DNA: TGTGCCAGCAGCTCCAGCGGGGGGTCAACCCCGTTCTTC.

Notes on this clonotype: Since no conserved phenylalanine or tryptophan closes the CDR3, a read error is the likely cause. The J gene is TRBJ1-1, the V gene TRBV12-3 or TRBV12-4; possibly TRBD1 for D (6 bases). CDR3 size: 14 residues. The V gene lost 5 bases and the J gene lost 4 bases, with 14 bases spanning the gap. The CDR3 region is CASSTGGLGTEAFC. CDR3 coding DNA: TGTGCCAGCAGTACCGGGGGCCTGGGCACTGAAGCTTTCTGT.

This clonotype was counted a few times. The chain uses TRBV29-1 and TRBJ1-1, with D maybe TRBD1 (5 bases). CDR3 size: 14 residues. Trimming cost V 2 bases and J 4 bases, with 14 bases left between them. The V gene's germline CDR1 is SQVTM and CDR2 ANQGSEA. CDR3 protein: CSVERGEMFTEAFF. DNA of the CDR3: TGCAGCGTTGAACGGGGGGAAATGTTCACTGAAGCTTTCTTT.

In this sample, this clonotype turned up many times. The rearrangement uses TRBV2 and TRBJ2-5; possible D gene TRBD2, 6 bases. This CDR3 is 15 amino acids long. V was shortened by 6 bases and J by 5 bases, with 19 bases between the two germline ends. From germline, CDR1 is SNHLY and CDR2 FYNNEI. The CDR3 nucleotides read TGTGCCAGCAGCTCCACGGGACTCTGGGGGGAGACCCAGTACTTC. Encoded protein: CASSSTGLWGETQYF. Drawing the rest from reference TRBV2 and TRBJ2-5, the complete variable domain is EPEVTQTPSHQVTQMGQEVILRCVPISNHLYFYWYRQILGQKVEFLVSFYNNEISEKSEIFDDQFSVERPDGSNFTLKIRSTKLEDSAMYFCASSSTGLWGETQYFGPGTRLLVL.

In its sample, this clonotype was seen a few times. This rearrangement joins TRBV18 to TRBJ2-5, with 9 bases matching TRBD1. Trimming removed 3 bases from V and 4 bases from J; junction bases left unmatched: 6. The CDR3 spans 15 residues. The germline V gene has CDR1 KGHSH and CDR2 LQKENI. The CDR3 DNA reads TGTGCCAGCTCACCCGTACTGGACAGGGGAGAGACCCAGTACTTC. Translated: CASSPVLDRGETQYF.

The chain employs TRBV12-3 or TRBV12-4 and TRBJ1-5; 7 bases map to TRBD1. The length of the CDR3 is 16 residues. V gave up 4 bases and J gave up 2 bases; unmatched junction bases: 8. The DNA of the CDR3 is TGTGCCAGCAGTTATGATGGACAGGTAGGCAATCAGCCCCAGCATTTT. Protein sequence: CASSYDGQVGNQPQHF.

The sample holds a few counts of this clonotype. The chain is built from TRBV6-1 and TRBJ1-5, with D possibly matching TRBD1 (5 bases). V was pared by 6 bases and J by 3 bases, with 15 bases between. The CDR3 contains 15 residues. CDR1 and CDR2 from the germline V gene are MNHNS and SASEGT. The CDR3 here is CASRGPGGSNQPQHF. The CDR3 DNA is TGTGCCAGCAGGGGTCCTGGGGGGTCCAATCAGCCCCAGCATTTT.

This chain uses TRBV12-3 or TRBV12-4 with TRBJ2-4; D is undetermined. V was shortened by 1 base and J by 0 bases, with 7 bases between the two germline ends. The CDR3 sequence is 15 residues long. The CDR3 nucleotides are TGTGCCAGCAGTTTAGGGTGGGGAGCCAAAAACATTCAGTACTTC. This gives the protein CASSLGWGAKNIQYF.